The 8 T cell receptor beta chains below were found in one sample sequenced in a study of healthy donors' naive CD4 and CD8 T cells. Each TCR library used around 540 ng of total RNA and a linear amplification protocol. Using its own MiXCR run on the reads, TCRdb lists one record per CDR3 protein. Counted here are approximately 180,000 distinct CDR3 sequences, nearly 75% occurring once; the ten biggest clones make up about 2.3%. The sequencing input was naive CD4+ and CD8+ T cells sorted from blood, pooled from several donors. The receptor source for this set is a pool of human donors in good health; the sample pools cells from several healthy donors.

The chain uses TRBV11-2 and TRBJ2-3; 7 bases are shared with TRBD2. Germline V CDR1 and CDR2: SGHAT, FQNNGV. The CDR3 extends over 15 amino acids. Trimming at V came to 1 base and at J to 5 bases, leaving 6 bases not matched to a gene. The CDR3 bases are TGTGCCAGCAGCTTAGCCCTAGCGGAGGTAGATACGCAGTATTTT. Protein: CASSLALAEVDTQYF. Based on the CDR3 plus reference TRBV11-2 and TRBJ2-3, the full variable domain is EAGVAQSPRYKIIEKRQSVAFWCNPISGHATLYWYQQILGQGPKLLIQFQNNGVVDDSQLPKDRFSAERLKGVDSTLKIQPAKLEDSAVYLCASSLALAEVDTQYFGPGTRLTVL.

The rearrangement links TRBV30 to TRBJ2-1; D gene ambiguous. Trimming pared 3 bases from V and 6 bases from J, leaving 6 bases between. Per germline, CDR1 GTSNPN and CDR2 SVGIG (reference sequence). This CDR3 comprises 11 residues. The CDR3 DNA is TGTGCCTGGAGCCACGCCAATGAGCAGTTCTTC. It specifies CAWSHANEQFF.

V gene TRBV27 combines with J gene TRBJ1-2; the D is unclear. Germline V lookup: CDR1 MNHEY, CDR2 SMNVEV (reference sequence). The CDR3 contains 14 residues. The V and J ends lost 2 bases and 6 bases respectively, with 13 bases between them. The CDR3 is CASSLVKGEDGYTF. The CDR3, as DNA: TGTGCCAGCAGTTTAGTTAAGGGAGAGGATGGCTACACCTTC.

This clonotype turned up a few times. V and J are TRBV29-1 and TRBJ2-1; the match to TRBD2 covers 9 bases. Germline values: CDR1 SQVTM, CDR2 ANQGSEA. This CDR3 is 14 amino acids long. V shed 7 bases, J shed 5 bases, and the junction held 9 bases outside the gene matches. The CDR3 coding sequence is TGCAGCGCAGGGACTAGCTGGTCGAACAATGAGCAGTTCTTC. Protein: CSAGTSWSNNEQFF.

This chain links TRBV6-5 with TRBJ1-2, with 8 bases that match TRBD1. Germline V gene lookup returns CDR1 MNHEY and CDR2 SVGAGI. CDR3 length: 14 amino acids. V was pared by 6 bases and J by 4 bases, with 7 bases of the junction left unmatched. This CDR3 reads CASRHGQGTYGYTF. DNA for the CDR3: TGTGCCAGCAGACATGGACAGGGAACCTATGGCTACACCTTC.

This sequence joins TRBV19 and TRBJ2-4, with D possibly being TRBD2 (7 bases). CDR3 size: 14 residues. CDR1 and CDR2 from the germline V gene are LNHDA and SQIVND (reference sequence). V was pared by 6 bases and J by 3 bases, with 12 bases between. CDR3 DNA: TGTGCCAGTAGCCGGGGGGCGGTCAAAAACATTCAGTACTTC. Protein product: CASSRGAVKNIQYF. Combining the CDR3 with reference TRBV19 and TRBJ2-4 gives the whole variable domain DGGITQSPKYLFRKEGQNVTLSCEQNLNHDAMYWYRQDPGQGLRLIYYSQIVNDFQKGDIAEGYSVSREKKESFPLTVTSAQKNPTAFYLCASSRGAVKNIQYFGAGTRLSVL.

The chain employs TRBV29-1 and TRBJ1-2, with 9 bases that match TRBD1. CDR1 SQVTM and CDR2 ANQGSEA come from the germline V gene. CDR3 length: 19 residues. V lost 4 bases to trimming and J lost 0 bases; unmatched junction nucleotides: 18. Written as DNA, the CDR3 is TGCAGCGTTGTGGACCGAATTCTGACAGGGGGTGAGACTAACTATGGCTACACCTTC. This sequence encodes CSVVDRILTGGETNYGYTF.

The CDR3 region is CSGTGVEQFF. The CDR3 bases are TGCAGCGGCACAGGAGTTGAGCAGTTCTTC. This chain connects TRBV29-1 to TRBJ2-1; tentative D call: TRBD1 (5 bases). This CDR3 is built from 10 residues. V lost 7 bases and J 9 bases, leaving 10 bases between the germline ends. Germline V lookup: CDR1 SQVTM, CDR2 ANQGSEA.